The clone carrying this TCR beta chain was counted only a few times. Source study methods: Quantification of nucleated cells was approximated via reference gene primer amplification. The protocol was immunoSEQ multiplex PCR, while the TCRdb copy is restricted to in-frame clones and leaves out a portion. The V and J calls and the clone size are those of that table, but D and trimming were determined from the DNA. The table records roughly 200,000 clones, over 75% of them present only once. Germline values: CDR1 KGHSH, CDR2 LQKENI. Trimming removed 2 bases from V and 4 bases from J; junction bases left unmatched: 5. The CDR3 is 15 amino acids. This record comes from a study of blood T cell repertoires in COVID-19. About the study: Samples came from the United States, Italy and Spain, spanning acute and convalescent COVID-19. Sources were T cells, B-cell-depleted T cells, or PBMCs; the material itself was cDNA or gDNA.

This receptor was taken from a woman aged 80 or over with active or convalescent COVID-19. Input material: peripheral blood. The gene calls are TRBV18 and TRBJ2-3, with 8 positions matching TRBD1. In DNA, the CDR3 is TGTGCCAGCTCACCATCACAGGGGGGTCCAGATACGCAGTATTTT. As protein: CASSPSQGGPDTQYF.